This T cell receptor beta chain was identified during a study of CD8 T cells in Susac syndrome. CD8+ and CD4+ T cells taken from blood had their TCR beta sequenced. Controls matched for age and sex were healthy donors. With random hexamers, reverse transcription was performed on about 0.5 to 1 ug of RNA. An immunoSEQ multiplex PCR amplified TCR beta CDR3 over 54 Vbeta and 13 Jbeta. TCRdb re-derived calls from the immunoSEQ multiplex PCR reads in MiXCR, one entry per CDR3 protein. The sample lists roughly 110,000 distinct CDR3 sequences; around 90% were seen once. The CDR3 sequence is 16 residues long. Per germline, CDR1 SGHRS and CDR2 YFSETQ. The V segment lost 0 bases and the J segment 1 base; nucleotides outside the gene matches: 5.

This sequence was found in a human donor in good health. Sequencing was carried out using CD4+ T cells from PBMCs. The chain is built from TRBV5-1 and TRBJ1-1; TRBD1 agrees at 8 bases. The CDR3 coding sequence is TGCGCCAGCAGCTTGGATCCAGGGGGCGCGAACACTGAAGCTTTCTTT. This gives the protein CASSLDPGGANTEAFF.